The clone carrying this T cell receptor (beta chain) was counted at least ten times. The antigen is undetermined. The CDR3 totals 17 residues. Trimming cost V 4 bases and J 3 bases; bases outside gene matches: 12. Germline assignment: CDR1 MGHRA and CDR2 YSYEKL. This sample was taken from a study of regulatory T cells in long-lasting Graves disease. CDR3 regions were amplified by Arm-PCR using iRepertoire HTBI primers to build TCR beta libraries. TCRdb reanalysed the multiplex PCR reads using MiXCR and keeps one entry per CDR3 protein. The table has approximately 480,000 distinct CDR3 sequences, about 16% seen once. Study-level results: Persistent disease was characterized by preferential usage of TRBV28, TRBJ1-2 and TRBJ2-5.

Time point: newly diagnosed GD, antithyroid drugs for less than 3 months. Isolated PBMC RNA provided the starting material for the TCR library. These data were also filed under a second study, of T cells in Graves' hyperthyroidism and ophthalmopathy. This second report adds: Stability of Graves' hyperthyroidism was defined as absent ophthalmopathy progression within 18 months. Patients aged 18 to 65 had newly diagnosed hyperthyroidism lasting under 2 months. Diagnosis relied on clinical symptoms, serum thyroxine and TRAb, thyroid ultrasound and orbital computed tomography.

This TCR derives from a man between 40 and 49 years old with Graves disease. This chain links TRBV4-1 with TRBJ2-1, with 7 bases identical to TRBD1. Material: peripheral blood mononuclear cells (PBMCs), obtained at new diagnosis, from a patient treated with antithyroid drugs. The CDR3 nucleotides read TGCGCCAGCAGCCCAAGCCTTGGAAGGGGGCACTACAATGAGCAGTTCTTC. Amino acids: CASSPSLGRGHYNEQFF.